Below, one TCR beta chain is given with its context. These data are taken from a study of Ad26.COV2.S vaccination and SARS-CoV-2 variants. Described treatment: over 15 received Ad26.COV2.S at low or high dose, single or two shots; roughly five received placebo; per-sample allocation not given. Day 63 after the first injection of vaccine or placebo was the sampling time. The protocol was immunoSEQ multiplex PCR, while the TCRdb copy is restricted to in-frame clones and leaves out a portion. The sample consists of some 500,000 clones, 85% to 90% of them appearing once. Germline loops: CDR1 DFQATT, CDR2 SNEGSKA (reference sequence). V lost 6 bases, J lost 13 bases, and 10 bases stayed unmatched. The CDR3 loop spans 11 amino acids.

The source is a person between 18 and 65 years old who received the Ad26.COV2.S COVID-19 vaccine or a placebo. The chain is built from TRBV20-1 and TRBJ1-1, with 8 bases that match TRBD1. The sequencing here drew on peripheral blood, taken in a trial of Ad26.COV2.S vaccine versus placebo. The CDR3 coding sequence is TGCAGTGCAGAAGTTGGACAGGGCGGTTTCTTT. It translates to CSAEVGQGGFF.